The rows below give T cell receptor beta chains drawn from one sample of a study of control samples from healthy donors and cancer patients. Clones were read by immunoSEQ multiplex PCR, and TCRdb kept only the in-frame ones, dropping some. The profile shows about 120,000 clones, approximately 90% of them singletons. The sequenced sample was blood. The receptors here all came from a man in his forties in good health. Each CDR3 is given with its conserved first and last residue. The order of the fields is V gene, J gene, clone size, D gene, CDR3 DNA, CDR3 protein. The D gene is left open where the match is weak. The size of a clone is reported for some rows only, either as once, few or many, or as a class for expanded clones.

>TRBV27|TRBJ2-2|-|TRBD2
TGTGCCAGCAGTCCCCATTACTTGAGTTCGGGGGGAGTAGTCGGGGAGCTGTTTTTT
CASSPHYLSSGGVVGELFF
>TRBV19|TRBJ2-3|-|-
TGTGCCAGTAGTATGGGACTCAGCACAGATACGCAGTATTTT
CASSMGLSTDTQYF
>TRBV5-1|TRBJ2-3|-|-
TGCGCCAGCAGTTCAGGGACACCTAGCACAGATACGCAGTATTTT
CASSSGTPSTDTQYF
>TRBV6-1|TRBJ1-4|-|-
TGTGCCAGCAGTGAACTCATAGGGGCAACTAATGAAAAACTGTTTTTT
CASSELIGATNEKLFF
>TRBV10-3|TRBJ1-2|-|TRBD1
TGTGCCATCCTGGGACAGGGATGGGATGGCTACACCTTC
CAILGQGWDGYTF
>TRBV7-9|TRBJ1-2|-|-
TGTGCCAGCGGTATGTCCGACGGACTTTATGGCTACACCTTC
CASGMSDGLYGYTF
>TRBV28|TRBJ1-2|-|-
TGTGCCAGCGGCTATGGCTACACCTTC
CASGYGYTF
>TRBV30|TRBJ1-1|-|-
TGTGCCTGGACAGAAAGTGTTGTCACTGAAGCTTTCTTT
CAWTESVVTEAFF
>TRBV27|TRBJ2-7|few|-
TGTGCCAGCAGTTCGACATTGGGAGCCTACGAGCAGTACTTC
CASSSTLGAYEQYF
>TRBV5-4|TRBJ2-5|-|TRBD2
TGTGCCAGCAGCTTCCTAGCGGGGGGGCCCCAAGAGACCCAGTACTTC
CASSFLAGGPQETQYF
>TRBV7-9|TRBJ2-7|-|TRBD1
TGTGCCAGCAGCCCCAATGACAGGGGGAACGAGCAGTACTTC
CASSPNDRGNEQYF
>TRBV5-1|TRBJ1-2|-|-
TGCGCCAGCAGCTTGGCTGGGGGCGAGAATGGCTACACCTTC
CASSLAGGENGYTF
>TRBV19|TRBJ1-6|-|-
TGTGCCAGTAGTGACCCAGCATGGACCCTCCACTTT
CASSDPAWTLHF
>TRBV9|TRBJ1-1|-|TRBD1
TGTGCCAGCAGCGTAGGGGGACAGGGGGAAGAATTT
CASSVGGQGEEF
>TRBV10-3|TRBJ2-6|-|TRBD1
TGTGCCATCAGTGAGTCGAGGGGACAGGGGAACGGGGCCAACGTCCTGACTTTC
CAISESRGQGNGANVLTF
>TRBV2|TRBJ2-3|-|-
TGTGCCAGCAGGGGAGACGGGGGCGGCACAGATACGCAGTATTTT
CASRGDGGGTDTQYF
>TRBV5-1|TRBJ2-1|-|-
TGCGCCAGCAGCTTGGGCCTAGCGTCCTACAATGAGCAGTTCTTC
CASSLGLASYNEQFF
>TRBV9|TRBJ1-2|-|-
TGTGCCAGCAGCCCAACCGGGGGGTATGGCTACACCTTC
CASSPTGGYGYTF
>TRBV6-1|TRBJ2-3|-|TRBD2
TGTGCCAGCAGTGAACGAGGTAGCGGGGGATGGGCAGATACGCAGTATTTT
CASSERGSGGWADTQYF
>TRBV6-2/TRBV6-3|TRBJ1-2|-|-
TGTGCCAGCAGTTATGGGGGGCTCTACTATGGCTACACCTTC
CASSYGGLYYGYTF
>TRBV5-1|TRBJ1-5|-|TRBD1
TGCGCCAGCAGCTTGGAGGGACAGGTGGAACAGCCCCAGCATTTT
CASSLEGQVEQPQHF
>TRBV30|TRBJ1-4|many|TRBD1
TGTGCCTGGGGCAGGGGGTCGACTAATGAAAAACTGTTTTTT
CAWGRGSTNEKLFF
>TRBV25-1|TRBJ2-7|-|-
TGTGCCAGCACCCGAGGAGGGGGGTACGAGCAGTACTTC
CASTRGGGYEQYF
>TRBV7-3|TRBJ1-6|-|-
TGTGCCAGCAGCCCACAAGGAGGGGGTCGGGGAGATTCACCCCTCCACTTT
CASSPQGGGRGDSPLHF
>TRBV12-3/TRBV12-4|TRBJ2-3|-|-
TGTGCCAGCAGTTTAGGTGGGGCAGATACGCAGTATTTT
CASSLGGADTQYF
>TRBV2|TRBJ1-5|-|-
TGTGCCAGCAGTGACTACGGATATCAGCCCCAGCATTTT
CASSDYGYQPQHF
>TRBV6-5|TRBJ2-3|-|-
TGTGCCAGCAGGCCCCCCTTAGCGAGAGATACGCAGTATTTT
CASRPPLARDTQYF
>TRBV29-1|TRBJ1-2|-|TRBD1
TGCAGCGCCGATGGGGCGGGACAGGGGGCTTACTATGGCTACACCTTC
CSADGAGQGAYYGYTF
>TRBV27|TRBJ2-7|few|TRBD1
TGTGCCAGCAGACCCTTGACAGGGATAATTGGCGAGCAGTACTTC
CASRPLTGIIGEQYF
>TRBV19|TRBJ2-2|-|-
TGTGCCAGTAGCATCGGGATCGGGACCGGGGAGCTGTTTTTT
CASSIGIGTGELFF
>TRBV4-2|TRBJ1-4|-|-
TGTGCCAGCAGCCAGGCGGGCCATAATGAAAAACTGTTTTTT
CASSQAGHNEKLFF
>TRBV9|TRBJ2-5|-|-
TGTGCCAGCAGCGTAGCTCTCGGACCAGAGACCCAGTACTTC
CASSVALGPETQYF
>TRBV10-1|TRBJ1-6|-|-
TGCGCCAGCAGTGAGTCCGGGGGAGAGGATTATAATTCACCCCTCCACTTT
CASSESGGEDYNSPLHF
>TRBV5-1|TRBJ1-2|-|-
TGCGCCAGCAGCTTGGCGTGGAGCGTACCCGATGGTGGCTACACCTTC
CASSLAWSVPDGGYTF
>TRBV10-3|TRBJ1-4|-|-
TGTGCCATCAAGGGCAGCGATGAAAAACTGTTTTTT
CAIKGSDEKLFF
>TRBV6-5|TRBJ2-3|-|TRBD2
TGTGCCAGCAGTTACTATAGCGGGGGAACCACAGATACGCAGTATTTT
CASSYYSGGTTDTQYF
>TRBV19|TRBJ1-2|-|TRBD1
TGTGCCAGTAGTCCGGCACTACAGGGGTACTATGGCTACACCTTC
CASSPALQGYYGYTF
>TRBV7-9|TRBJ1-6|-|-
TGTGCCAGCAGCTTTGGTCGGACCTTCGCCTATAATTCACCCCTCCACTTT
CASSFGRTFAYNSPLHF